The entry below gives a single T cell receptor (beta chain) sequence along with its context. The target antigen is unknown. Donors likely had unrecorded immune exposures despite being nominally healthy when sampled. The sample belongs to a study of cytomegalovirus exposure and HLA in healthy donors. Across the study: HLA-typed donors were the source of about 85 million unique TCRs held in an early data release. The study's findings and limits: About 90% or about 30% of the time was how often most TCR beta V segments were productive, according to an earlier analysis.

The PCR employed 60 Vbeta primers together with 13 Jbeta primers. Sequenced by immunoSEQ multiplex PCR; TCRdb stores in-frame clones only, minus some. The sample holds 150,000 to 200,000 clones, more than 70% seen once. Trimming took 0 bases from V and 8 from J, leaving 6 bases between them. The germline V gene encodes CDR1 SGHRS and CDR2 YFSETQ. This CDR3 spans 12 amino acids. The V gene is TRBV5-1, the J gene TRBJ2-1; unclear D gene. Sequencing used PBMCs. The origin of this receptor is a male donor in good health and CMV-seropositive. This chain's CDR3 is CASSLEIDEQFF. The CDR3 bases are TGCGCCAGCAGCTTGGAAATAGATGAGCAGTTCTTC.